This T cell receptor beta chain originates from a study of blood T cells in healthy people across ages. Germline CDR1 is SEHNR and CDR2 is FQNEAQ (reference sequence). This CDR3 has 14 residues. A second PCR, run for roughly 7 to 12 cycles, used a sample-barcoded 5' primer plus a J-beta primer mix. TCRdb re-called the 5' RACE reads with MiXCR, one entry per CDR3 protein. This table holds roughly 800,000 distinct CDR3 sequences, roughly 24% found once. This clonotype has a handful of counts. These sequences were also reported in another study, on T cells of mothers and their children.

V gene TRBV7-9 combines with J gene TRBJ2-5, with D possibly called TRBD1 or TRBD2 (6 bases each). The J call may be wrong; the DNA end is better matched by TRBJ2-7. The TCR sequence derives from a boy between 10 and 17 years old in good health. The sample consisted of blood. The CDR3: CASSPDVGGHEQYF. The CDR3, as DNA: TGTGCCAGCAGCCCTGACGTCGGGGGCCACGAGCAGTACTTC.